These 28 T cell receptor beta chains share one sample of origin, sequenced in a study of T cell clonality in common variable immunodeficiency. The study's findings and limits: In common variable immunodeficiency, TCR beta chains reportedly carried fewer deletions and N-nucleotide insertions.

These receptors' antigens are unknown. The data were produced by immunoSEQ multiplex PCR, yet TCRdb's version contains in-frame clones alone and is incomplete. The table lists 30,000 to 40,000 clones, no singletons, with 6.5% to 8% in the top ten. Sequencing was carried out using peripheral blood mononuclear cells. All receptors derive from a human donor with common variable immunodeficiency.

This clone was recorded many times. The sequence runs out 3 residues before the end of the CDR3; the remainder is reconstructed from the germline J gene. The rearrangement links TRBV2 to TRBJ2-5; the match to TRBD2 covers 12 bases. The CDR3 runs to 17 residues. The trim removed 7 bases at V and 1 base at J, leaving 10 bases unmatched. Germline CDR1 reads SNHLY; CDR2 reads FYNNEI. The CDR3 here is CASTGTSGPRLQETQYF. CDR3 DNA (partial): TGTGCCAGCACCGGGACTAGCGGGCCCAGGCTCCAAGAGACC.

This clone was seen only a few times. The observed sequence ends 3 residues before the CDR3 terminus, with the missing tail filled in from the germline J gene. The chain uses TRBV19 and TRBJ1-5; 7 bases line up with TRBD1. The germline V gene encodes CDR1 LNHDA and CDR2 SQIVND (reference sequence). The CDR3 is 15 residues long. V shed 6 bases, J shed 0 bases, and the junction held 5 bases outside the gene matches. CDR3 region: CASSSGTASNQPQHF. The DNA read from the CDR3 is TGTGCCAGTAGCTCCGGGACAGCTAGCAATCAGCCC.

This clone has a count of ten or more. Read data end 3 residues before the CDR3 end; the end is taken from the germline J gene. The chain joins TRBV7-8 to TRBJ2-2, with 7 bases identical to TRBD2. CDR1 and CDR2 (germline): SGHVS, FQNEAQ. CDR3 length equals 13 residues. The V gene end was trimmed by 5 bases and the J gene end by 5 bases; junction bases not matched to a gene: 2. The covered CDR3 bases are TGTGCCAGCAGCCTGCGGGAGACCGGGGAG. Residues: CASSLRETGE. The entire CDR3 protein reads CASSLRETGELFF.

Note on this clone: The sequenced fragment ends 3 residues before the CDR3 boundary, so the rest is inferred from the germline J gene. This rearrangement joins TRBV19 to TRBJ2-7, with 8 bases fitting TRBD2. Germline lookup yields CDR1 LNHDA and CDR2 SQIVND (reference sequence). The length of the CDR3 is 18 residues. Germline trimming cut 3 bases from V and 1 base from J; bases unmatched to any gene: 14. The CDR3 DNA, read in part, is TGTGCCAGTAGTATTAAGGTGGGGGCCGGACTAGCTTCCTACGAG. Protein sequence: CASSIKVGAGLASYE. From start to end, the CDR3 is CASSIKVGAGLASYEQYF. Drawing the rest from reference TRBV19 and TRBJ2-7, the complete variable domain is DGGITQSPKYLFRKEGQNVTLSCEQNLNHDAMYWYRQDPGQGLRLIYYSQIVNDFQKGDIAEGYSVSREKKESFPLTVTSAQKNPTAFYLCASSIKVGAGLASYEQYFGPGTRLTVT.

The CDR3: CASSLLADTQYF. The DNA read from the CDR3 is TGCGCCAGCAGCTTGCTAGCAGATACG. This sequence joins TRBV5-1 and TRBJ2-3; D call uncertain. The read halts 3 residues ahead of the CDR3 end, with the missing end drawn from the germline J gene. V lost 1 base and J 4 bases, leaving 4 bases between the germline ends. This CDR3 has 12 amino acids. Germline V CDR1 and CDR2: SGHRS, YFSETQ.

This clone was recorded many times. The observed sequence ends 3 residues before the CDR3 terminus, with the missing tail filled in from the germline J gene. This chain links TRBV7-9 with TRBJ1-1; possible D gene TRBD1, 6 bases. The germline CDR1 and CDR2 sequences are SEHNR and FQNEAQ (reference sequence). CDR3 size: 14 residues. Trimming cost V 5 bases and J 0 bases, with 10 bases left between them. CDR3 loop: CASSDQGMNTEAFF. CDR3 DNA (partial): TGTGCCAGCAGCGATCAGGGGATGAACACTGAA.

This clone was detected ten times or more. The read halts 3 residues ahead of the CDR3 end, with the missing end drawn from the germline J gene. The chain joins TRBV18 to TRBJ2-2; D is possibly TRBD1 (6 bases). Germline assignment: CDR1 KGHSH and CDR2 LQKENI. Trimming shortened V by 2 bases and J by 0 bases, and 10 bases separated the two germline ends. The CDR3 extends over 16 amino acids. Partial CDR3 DNA: TGTGCCAGCTCACCAAAGACAGGTCCGAACACCGGGGAG. Amino acid sequence: CASSPKTGPNTGE. The entire CDR3 sequence reads CASSPKTGPNTGELFF.

In this sample, this clone turned up many times. The sequenced part of the CDR3 DNA is TGTGCCAGCAGCTTAGCCTATGACAAATCTGGC. This gives the protein CASSLAYDKSG. The full CDR3 protein is CASSLAYDKSGYTF. The chain uses TRBV5-4 and TRBJ1-2; D gene uncertain. The CDR3 end falls 3 residues outside the read, so it is completed with the germline J gene. Trimming took 2 bases from V and 7 from J, leaving 15 bases between them. The V gene's germline CDR1 is SGHNT and CDR2 YYREEE (reference sequence). The CDR3 runs to 14 residues.

A few counts support this clone. The missing CDR3 end, 3 residues past where the read stops, is filled in from the germline J gene. J is TRBJ2-7 and V is TRBV30; D perhaps matches TRBD2 (5 bases). Germline assignment: CDR1 GTSNPN and CDR2 SVGIG (reference sequence). CDR3 length: 14 amino acids. The germline V and J ends were trimmed by 1 base and 1 base, with 11 bases remaining between them. CDR3 DNA (partial): TGTGCCTGGAGTGGGGATACGGGGTCCTACGAG. Amino acid sequence: CAWSGDTGSYE. The whole CDR3 protein reads CAWSGDTGSYEQYF. Full variable domain (missing parts from reference TRBV30 and TRBJ2-7): SQTIHQWPATLVQPVGSPLSLECTVEGTSNPNLYWYRQAAGRGLQLLFYSVGIGQISSEVPQNLSASRPQDRQFILSSKKLLLSDSGFYLCAWSGDTGSYEQYFGPGTRLTVT.

This clone was detected only a few times. The sequenced fragment ends 3 residues before the CDR3 boundary, so the rest is inferred from the germline J gene. V is TRBV18 and J is TRBJ1-1, with 8 bases identical to TRBD1. This CDR3 has 14 amino acids. Germline CDR1 is KGHSH and CDR2 is LQKENI. Partial CDR3 DNA: TGTGCCAGCTCACCAATTCAACACAGGGGGGGA. It encodes CASSPIQHRGG. The whole CDR3 region reads CASSPIQHRGGAFF. Full variable domain (rest looked up from reference TRBV18 and TRBJ1-1): NAGVMQNPRHLVRRRGQEARLRCSPMKGHSHVYWYRQLPEEGLKFMVYLQKENIIDESGMPKERFSAEFPKEGPSILRIQQVVRGDSAAYFCASSPIQHRGGAFFGQGTRLTVV.

The CDR3 loop reads CASSLFASYNEQFF. The sequenced CDR3 bases are TGCGCCAGCAGCTTGTTTGCTAGCTATAATGAG. The J gene is TRBJ2-1, the V gene TRBV5-1; D is perhaps TRBD2 (5 bases). With the read ending 3 residues before the CDR3 end, the germline J gene is used to fill in that end. Trimming took off 1 base at V and 7 bases at J, with 12 bases between the two ends. The CDR3 is 14 amino acids. Germline V gene data show CDR1 as SGHRS and CDR2 as YFSETQ.

This clone showed up many times. The sequence runs out 3 residues before the end of the CDR3; the remainder is reconstructed from the germline J gene. V usage is TRBV5-1 and J usage is TRBJ1-6, with D unclear. From germline, CDR1 is SGHRS and CDR2 YFSETQ. Trimming took 0 bases from V and 9 from J, leaving 7 bases between them. This CDR3 is 13 amino acids long. CDR3 DNA, as far as it was read: TGCGCCAGCAGCTTGGCCGAGGGTTCACCC. Protein: CASSLAEGSP. The CDR3 in full is CASSLAEGSPLHF.

This clone has only a few counts. The read terminates 3 residues ahead of where the CDR3 ends, so the germline J gene completes it. The V and J genes are TRBV10-3 and TRBJ1-6, with a tentative D call TRBD1 (6 bases). The CDR3 has 17 residues. CDR1 is ENHRY, CDR2 SYGVKD, per germline. The ends were cut back, 6 bases at V and 0 bases at J, with 15 bases in the middle. This chain's CDR3 is CAISERQAFSYNSPLHF. The CDR3 bases that were read are TGTGCCATCAGCGAAAGACAGGCATTCTCCTATAATTCACCC.

This clone is medium-sized by share. The CDR3 goes on 3 residues after the read ends, and that part is filled in from the germline J gene. V gene TRBV20-1 combines with J gene TRBJ1-2; D call uncertain. The germline gives CDR1 DFQATT, CDR2 SNEGSKA (reference sequence). The CDR3 extends over 13 amino acids. The CDR3 sequence: CSADASLSGGYTF. The covered CDR3 bases are TGCAGTGCTGATGCGTCCTTAAGCGGCGGC.

This clone was seen more than once but under ten times. The sequenced CDR3 bases are TGTGCCAGCAGCCAGCGGGGGGGCTGGGAGACTGAA. Translating gives CASSQRGGWETE. The CDR3 reads in full as CASSQRGGWETEAFF. The chain has TRBV7-9 and TRBJ1-1; TRBD1 might be the D (6 bases). The observed sequence ends 3 residues before the CDR3 terminus, with the missing tail filled in from the germline J gene. V was shortened by 5 bases and J by 5 bases, with 18 bases between the two germline ends. CDR3 length: 15 amino acids. Per the germline V gene, CDR1 is SEHNR and CDR2 is FQNEAQ (reference sequence).

The table lists this clone with a few counts. The read terminates 3 residues ahead of where the CDR3 ends, so the germline J gene completes it. This chain joins TRBV7-6 and TRBJ2-2, with 10 bases that match TRBD2. The CDR3 is 18 amino acids. V was clipped by 0 bases and J by 1 base; unmatched bases: 5. The germline CDR1 and CDR2 sequences are SGHVS and FNYEAQ. Partial CDR3 DNA: TGTGCCAGCAGCTTAGCGTGGACTAGCGGAGAGAACACCGGGGAG. Its protein is CASSLAWTSGENTGE. The entire CDR3 protein is CASSLAWTSGENTGELFF. The whole variable domain, remainder taken from reference TRBV7-6 and TRBJ2-2, is GAGVSQSPRYKVTKRGQDVALRCDPISGHVSLYWYRQALGQGPEFLTYFNYEAQQDKSGLPNDRFSAERPEGSISTLTIQRTEQRDSAMYRCASSLAWTSGENTGELFFGEGSRLTVL.

There are a few counts of this clone. The CDR3 is cut off 3 residues early in the read; its end comes from the germline J gene. V usage is TRBV6-1 and J usage is TRBJ2-7; 8 bases map to TRBD1. Germline CDR1 and CDR2: MNHNS and SASEGT. V shed 4 bases and J 4 bases; nucleotides not matched to a gene: 3. The CDR3 consists of 13 residues. CDR3 in amino acids: CASSGQGLYEQYF. The DNA read from the CDR3 is TGTGCCAGCAGTGGACAGGGGCTATACGAG.

Many counts were recorded for this clone. From the germline J gene comes the end of the CDR3, since the read stops 3 residues before it. J is TRBJ1-1 and V is TRBV6-2 or TRBV6-3; D gene unclear. The CDR3 loop spans 14 amino acids. V dropped 6 bases and J dropped 1 base, with 12 bases sitting between them. CDR1 and CDR2 from the germline V gene are MNHEY and SVGEGT. The CDR3 spells CASSRQHQNTEAFF. The DNA read from the CDR3 is TGTGCCAGCAGCCGACAACATCAGAACACTGAA.

This clone was seen repeatedly, ten times or more. From the germline J gene comes the end of the CDR3, since the read stops 3 residues before it. V is TRBV6-2 or TRBV6-3 and J is TRBJ2-1; 7 bases match TRBD2. The trim removed 5 bases at V and 4 bases at J, leaving 8 bases unmatched. Germline-derived CDR1 and CDR2 are MNHEY and SVGEGT. The CDR3 covers 15 residues. Incomplete CDR3 DNA: TGTGCCAGCAGTCCCGGGCTAGCGGCTTACAATGAG. The encoded protein is CASSPGLAAYNE. Given in full, the CDR3 is CASSPGLAAYNEQFF.

There are many counts of this clone. Coverage ceases 3 residues before the CDR3 finishes, and the germline J gene fills in the end. Other DNA sequences in this specimen translate into the identical CDR3. The chain carries TRBV7-2 and TRBJ1-2; 9 positions match TRBD1. The CDR3 runs to 14 residues. The J segment lost 5 bases and the V segment lost 1 base, leaving 2 bases of the junction unmatched. CDR1 is SGHTA and CDR2 is FQGNSA in the germline V gene. The CDR3 bases that were read are TGTGCCAGCAGCTTAGGACAGGGGGTTTATGGC. This gives the protein CASSLGQGVYG. In full, the CDR3 reads CASSLGQGVYGYTF.

Notes on this clone: The CDR3 end is not reached by the read, which stops 3 residues before it; the germline J gene fills it in. This chain connects TRBV11-1 to TRBJ2-5, with D maybe TRBD2 (6 bases). Trimming removed 1 base from V and 4 bases from J, with 10 bases in between. Looked up from germline, CDR1 is SGHAT and CDR2 is FQDESV (reference sequence). This CDR3 comprises 14 residues. The part of the CDR3 DNA that was read is TGTGCCAGCAGCTTAGGACTAGTGGGAGAGACC. As protein: CASSLGLVGET. The whole CDR3 sequence reads CASSLGLVGETQYF.

The DNA read from the CDR3 is TGTGCCAGCAGCTTAGACAGCAAATACGAA. It encodes CASSLDSKYE. The complete CDR3 sequence is CASSLDSKYEAFF. The rearrangement uses TRBV7-3 and TRBJ1-1, with TRBD1 as a possible D gene (5 bases). Read data end 3 residues before the CDR3 end; the end is taken from the germline J gene. In germline, CDR1 is SGHTA, CDR2 FQGTGA. CDR3 length: 13 residues.

This clone has ten or more counts. The read gets to within 3 residues of the CDR3 end, and the germline J gene fills in the rest. The chain employs TRBV20-1 and TRBJ2-3; TRBD2 matches at 7 bases. Germline assignment: CDR1 DFQATT and CDR2 SNEGSKA (reference sequence). J was trimmed by 4 bases and V by 2 bases; bases with no gene match: 9. The CDR3 has 15 amino acids. CDR3 in amino acids: CSARPAGSLSDTQYF. CDR3 DNA, as far as it was read: TGCAGTGCTAGACCAGCGGGATCCTTATCAGATACG.

This clone was seen only a few times. The observed sequence ends 3 residues before the CDR3 terminus, with the missing tail filled in from the germline J gene. The chain carries TRBV30 and TRBJ2-1; TRBD2 aligns across 11 bases. Per the germline V gene, CDR1 is GTSNPN and CDR2 is SVGIG (reference sequence). The CDR3 has 15 amino acids. With 2 bases clipped from V and 9 bases from J, the junction kept 9 bases outside the gene matches. CDR3 DNA, as far as it was read: TGTGCCTGGAGTATTAAGACTAGCGGGAACTTTGAG. It codes for CAWSIKTSGNFE. The whole CDR3 reads CAWSIKTSGNFEQFF.

This clone has a count of ten or more. The read ends 3 residues before the CDR3 terminus; that terminus is restored from the germline J gene. The chain combines TRBV30 with TRBJ2-7, with TRBD2 matching over 10 bases. The CDR3 runs to 14 residues. The V and J ends lost 0 bases and 3 bases, in that order; junction bases with no gene match: 2. Germline V gene sequence: CDR1 GTSNPN, CDR2 SVGIG (reference sequence). The CDR3 here is CAWSVPSGSYEQYF. CDR3 DNA (partial): TGTGCCTGGAGTGTACCTAGCGGGAGCTACGAG.

This clone came up many times. The read falls 3 residues short of the CDR3 end, and the missing part is taken from the germline J gene. This chain links TRBV6-2 or TRBV6-3 with TRBJ2-3; perhaps TRBD2 as D (6 bases). CDR1 is MNHEY, CDR2 SVGEGT, per germline. V was pared by 6 bases and J by 5 bases, with 12 bases between. The CDR3 length is 13 residues. The CDR3 loop reads CASRERAGDTQYF. Incomplete CDR3 DNA: TGTGCCAGCAGGGAGCGGGCGGGAGATACG.

In its sample, this clone was seen many times. The read finishes 3 residues shy of the CDR3 end, and the germline J gene is used to complete it. This chain uses TRBV6-2 or TRBV6-3 with TRBJ2-3; D is unresolved. Looked up from germline, CDR1 is MNHEY and CDR2 is SVGEGT. The CDR3 sequence is 12 residues long. Between the trimmed V and J ends, which lost 4 bases and 0 bases, there was a span of 2 bases. The CDR3 loop is CASSSSTDTQYF. Incomplete CDR3 DNA: TGTGCCAGCAGTTCTAGCACAGATACG.

Points on this clone: The CDR3 end is not reached by the read, which stops 3 residues before it; the germline J gene fills it in. The J gene is TRBJ2-7, the V gene TRBV7-9; possible D gene TRBD2, 6 bases. Trimming left V 5 bases short and J 6 bases short, with 17 bases between. The length of the CDR3 is 14 residues. Germline V lookup: CDR1 SEHNR, CDR2 FQNEAQ (reference sequence). CDR3 protein: CASSHRLDGAEQYF. The part of the CDR3 DNA that was read is TGTGCCAGCAGCCACCGACTAGATGGGGCCGAG. Together with reference TRBV7-9 and TRBJ2-7, the CDR3 gives the full variable domain: DTGVSQNPRHKITKRGQNVTFRCDPISEHNRLYWYRQTLGQGPEFLTYFQNEAQLEKSRLLSDRFSAERPKGSFSTLEIQRTEQGDSAMYLCASSHRLDGAEQYFGPGTRLTVT.